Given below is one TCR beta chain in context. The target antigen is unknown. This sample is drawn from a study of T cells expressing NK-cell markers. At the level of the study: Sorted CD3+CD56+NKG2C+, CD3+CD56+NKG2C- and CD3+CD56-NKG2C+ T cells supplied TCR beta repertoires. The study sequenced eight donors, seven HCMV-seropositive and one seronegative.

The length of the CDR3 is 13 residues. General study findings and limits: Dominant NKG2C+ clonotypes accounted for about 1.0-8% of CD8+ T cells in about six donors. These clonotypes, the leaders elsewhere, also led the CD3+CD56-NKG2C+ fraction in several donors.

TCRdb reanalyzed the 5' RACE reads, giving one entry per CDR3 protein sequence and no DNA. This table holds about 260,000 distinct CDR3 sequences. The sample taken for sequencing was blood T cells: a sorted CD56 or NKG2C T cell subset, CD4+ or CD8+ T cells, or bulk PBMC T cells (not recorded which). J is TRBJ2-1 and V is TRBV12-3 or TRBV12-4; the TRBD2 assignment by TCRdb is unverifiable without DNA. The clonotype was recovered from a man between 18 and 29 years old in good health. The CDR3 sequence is CASSYRLAHARFF.